This T cell receptor (beta chain) was retrieved from a study of blood T cells in healthy people across ages. Findings and limits, study-wide: Whereas aged donors had fewer naive CD4+ cells, long-lived donors had more of them and higher diversity. Naive and antigen-experienced cells were not separated, limiting conclusive comparison.

The CDR3 consists of 16 residues. V dropped 2 bases and J dropped 7 bases, with 22 bases sitting between them. The V gene's germline CDR1 is SGHRS and CDR2 YFSETQ. A second PCR of about 7 to 11 cycles used a sample-barcoded 5' primer and a J-beta primer mix. Via MiXCR, TCRdb re-called the 5' RACE reads, giving one row per CDR3 protein. This sample has about a million distinct CDR3 sequences, with around two fifths found just once. Regarding this clonotype: Its antigen remains unidentified.

Healthy Caucasians from Russia aged roughly 6 to 100 served as donors. The authors drew around 9.3 milliliters of peripheral blood from each donor. This TCR was sampled from a man between 18 and 29 years old in good health. This chain connects TRBV5-1 to TRBJ2-7, with D perhaps TRBD1 or TRBD2 (5 bases each). The sequencing sample was made of blood. The CDR3 DNA reads as TGCGCCAGCAGCTTTGTCGCAGGACGGGGCGGCAATGAGCAGTACTTC. It translates to CASSFVAGRGGNEQYF.